This TCR beta chain was recorded in a study of Graves' ophthalmopathy and Graves' hyperthyroidism. Whole-study context: Researchers classed hyperthyroidism as stable given no ophthalmopathy within 18 months of follow-up.

Researchers took RNA transcripts and amplified TCR beta CDR3 regions from them. Following a first-round RT-PCR that used HTBI primers, a second-round multiplex PCR was carried out. Each CDR3 protein gets one entry after TCRdb re-called the multiplex PCR reads with MiXCR. The sample lists around 1.1 million distinct CDR3 sequences, less than 45% occurring once. Study observations and caveats: With about 71% sensitivity and approximately 72% specificity, the model predicted ophthalmopathy progression. A 13-signature model separated ophthalmopathy from stable hyperthyroidism, reaching around 88% sensitivity and 81.08% specificity cross-validated. The majority of expanded thyroid clonotypes above 0.001 frequency also occurred in blood.

About this clonotype: Its specificity is not known.

Germline-derived CDR1 and CDR2 are MNHEY and SVGAGI. The CDR3 extends over 16 amino acids. The J segment lost 2 bases and the V segment lost 5 bases, leaving 6 bases of the junction unmatched. Sequenced sample: peripheral blood or thyroid tissue (not recorded which). The V gene is TRBV6-5, the J gene TRBJ2-7, with TRBD2 matching over 13 bases. This clonotype was obtained from an adult man with Graves' hyperthyroidism. CDR3 nucleotide sequence: TGTGCCAGCAGTGGACTGGGACTAGCGGGGACCTACGAGCAGTACTTC. Translating gives CASSGLGLAGTYEQYF.